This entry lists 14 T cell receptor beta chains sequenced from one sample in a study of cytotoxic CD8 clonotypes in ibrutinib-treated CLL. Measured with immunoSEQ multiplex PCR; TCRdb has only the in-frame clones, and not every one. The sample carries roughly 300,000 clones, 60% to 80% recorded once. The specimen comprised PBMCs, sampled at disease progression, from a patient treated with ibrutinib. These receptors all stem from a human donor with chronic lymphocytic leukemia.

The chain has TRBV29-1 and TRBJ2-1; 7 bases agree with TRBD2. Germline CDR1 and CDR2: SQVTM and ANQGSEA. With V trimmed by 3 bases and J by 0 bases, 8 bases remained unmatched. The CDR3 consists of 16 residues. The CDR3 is CSVDGPGRDSYNEQFF. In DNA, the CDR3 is TGCAGCGTTGACGGGCCTGGGAGGGACTCCTACAATGAGCAGTTCTTC.

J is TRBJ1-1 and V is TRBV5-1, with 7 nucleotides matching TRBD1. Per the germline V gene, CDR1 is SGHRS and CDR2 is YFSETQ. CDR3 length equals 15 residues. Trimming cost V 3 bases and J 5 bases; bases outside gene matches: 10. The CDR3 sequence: CASSSSGGMRTEAFF. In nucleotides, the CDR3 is TGCGCCAGCAGCTCCTCAGGGGGTATGCGGACTGAAGCTTTCTTT.

DNA for the CDR3: TGTGCCAGCAGCTTGGCCGGGACAGGGGTCTTCCCCTACACCGGGGAGCTGTTTTTT. This encodes CASSLAGTGVFPYTGELFF. The chain carries TRBV5-5 and TRBJ2-2; 10 bases match TRBD1. CDR1 and CDR2 (germline): SGHKS, YYEKEE (reference sequence). V lost 0 bases, J lost 3 bases, and 11 bases stayed unmatched. CDR3 length: 19 amino acids. Supplemented by reference TRBV5-5 and TRBJ2-2, the full variable domain reads DAGVTQSPTHLIKTRGQQVTLRCSPISGHKSVSWYQQVLGQGPQFIFQYYEKEERGRGNFPDRFSARQFPNYSSELNVNALLLGDSALYLCASSLAGTGVFPYTGELFFGEGSRLTVL.

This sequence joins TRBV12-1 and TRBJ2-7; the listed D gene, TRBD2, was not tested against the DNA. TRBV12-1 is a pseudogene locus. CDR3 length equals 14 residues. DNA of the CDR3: TGTGCCAGCAGCGCGCGACTAGTAGTCTGCGAGCAGTACTTC. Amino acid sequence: CASSARLVVCEQYF.

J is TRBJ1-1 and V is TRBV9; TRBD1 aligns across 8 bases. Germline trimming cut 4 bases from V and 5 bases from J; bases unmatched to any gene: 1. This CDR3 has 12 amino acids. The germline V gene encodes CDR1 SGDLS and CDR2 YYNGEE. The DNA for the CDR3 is TGTGCCAGCAGCACAGGGGGAACTGAAGCTTTCTTT. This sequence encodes CASSTGGTEAFF.

The CDR3 loop is CASSIRGASEKLFF. CDR3 coding DNA: TGTGCCAGTAGTATCCGGGGGGCAAGTGAAAAACTGTTTTTT. This chain links TRBV19 with TRBJ1-4; a weak D match, TRBD1 (6 bases). V was cut by 3 bases and J by 7 bases, with 12 bases left in between. The CDR3 is 14 amino acids. Germline V gene sequence: CDR1 LNHDA, CDR2 SQIVND (reference sequence).

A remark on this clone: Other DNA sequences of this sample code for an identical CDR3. CDR3 residues: CASSFLSGTDTQYF. The CDR3 bases are TGTGCCAGCAGTTTCCTAAGCGGCACAGATACGCAGTATTTT. This chain joins TRBV28 and TRBJ2-3, with D hard to call. The CDR3 extends over 14 amino acids. Germline V gives CDR1 MDHEN, CDR2 SYDVKM. The V end was cut by 3 bases, the J end by 1 base, with 8 bases between.

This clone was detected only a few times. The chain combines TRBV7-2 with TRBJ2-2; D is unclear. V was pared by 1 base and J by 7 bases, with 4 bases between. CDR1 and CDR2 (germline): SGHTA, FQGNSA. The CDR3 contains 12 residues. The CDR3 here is CASSLVGGELFF. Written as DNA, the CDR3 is TGTGCCAGCAGCTTAGTCGGCGGGGAGCTGTTTTTT.

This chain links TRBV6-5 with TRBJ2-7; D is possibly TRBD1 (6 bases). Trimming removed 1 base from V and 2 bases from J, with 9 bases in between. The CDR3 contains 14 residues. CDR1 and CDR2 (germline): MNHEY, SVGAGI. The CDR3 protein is CASSYLGQPYEQYF. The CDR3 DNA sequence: TGTGCCAGCAGTTACTTAGGACAGCCCTACGAGCAGTACTTC.

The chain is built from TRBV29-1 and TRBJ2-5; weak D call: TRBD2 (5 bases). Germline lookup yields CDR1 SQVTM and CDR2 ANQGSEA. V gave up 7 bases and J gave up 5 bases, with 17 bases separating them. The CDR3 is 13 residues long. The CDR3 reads CSGGEPRVETQYF. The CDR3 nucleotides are TGCAGCGGTGGGGAGCCCCGGGTGGAGACCCAGTACTTC.

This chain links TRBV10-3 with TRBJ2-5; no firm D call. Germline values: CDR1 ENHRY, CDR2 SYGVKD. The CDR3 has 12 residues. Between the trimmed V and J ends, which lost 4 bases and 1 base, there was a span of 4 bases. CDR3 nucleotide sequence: TGTGCCATCAGTGCGGCCCAAGAGACCCAGTACTTC. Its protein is CAISAAQETQYF.

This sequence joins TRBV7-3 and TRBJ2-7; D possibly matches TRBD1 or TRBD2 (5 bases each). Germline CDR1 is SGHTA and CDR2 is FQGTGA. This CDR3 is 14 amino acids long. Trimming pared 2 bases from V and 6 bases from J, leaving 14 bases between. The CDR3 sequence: CASSLGGKFSEQYF. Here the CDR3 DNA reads TGTGCCAGCAGCTTAGGGGGTAAATTCAGCGAGCAGTACTTC.

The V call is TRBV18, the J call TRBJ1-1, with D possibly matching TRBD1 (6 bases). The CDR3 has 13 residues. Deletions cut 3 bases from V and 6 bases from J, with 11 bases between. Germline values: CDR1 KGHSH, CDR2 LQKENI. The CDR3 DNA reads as TGTGCCAGCTCACCTACAGGGTTTGCTGAAGCTTTCTTT. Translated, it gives CASSPTGFAEAFF.

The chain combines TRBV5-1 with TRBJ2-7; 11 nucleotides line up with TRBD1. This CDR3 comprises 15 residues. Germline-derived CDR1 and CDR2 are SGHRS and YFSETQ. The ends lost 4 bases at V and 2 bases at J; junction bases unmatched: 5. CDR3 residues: CASSTGTGGAYEQYF. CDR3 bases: TGCGCCAGCAGCACGGGGACAGGGGGAGCCTACGAGCAGTACTTC.